This is a list of T cell receptor beta chains from one sample in a study of cytomegalovirus exposure and HLA in healthy donors. The table came from immunoSEQ multiplex PCR; TCRdb's copy has only in-frame clones and leaves some out. The table records about 120,000 clones, more than 75% of them present only once. The sample consisted of PBMCs. These receptors all stem from a woman aged 40-49 years in good health and CMV-seropositive. The CDR3 runs from the conserved cysteine through the conserved F or W. D genes are given only for firm matches. Expanded clones are given a class, and other clones once, few, many or no size at all.

d_call: NA
v_call: TRBV30
j_call: TRBJ1-2
clone_size: once
cdr3_aa: CAWSLQGNGGYTF
cdr3_nt: TGTGCCTGGAGCCTTCAGGGGAACGGAGGCTACACCTTC

d_call: NA
v_call: TRBV2
j_call: TRBJ1-5
clone_size: NA
cdr3_aa: CASSYREGQPQHF
cdr3_nt: TGTGCCAGCAGCTACAGGGAAGGACAGCCCCAGCATTTT

d_call: NA
v_call: TRBV5-8
j_call: TRBJ1-4
clone_size: NA
cdr3_aa: CASSHGQLNEKLFF
cdr3_nt: TGTGCCAGCAGCCATGGACAGCTCAATGAAAAACTGTTTTTT

d_call: TRBD1
v_call: TRBV5-4
j_call: TRBJ1-2
clone_size: NA
cdr3_aa: CASSSDRDGYTF
cdr3_nt: TGTGCCAGCAGTTCCGACAGGGACGGCTACACCTTC

d_call: NA
v_call: TRBV4-2
j_call: TRBJ2-3
clone_size: NA
cdr3_aa: CASSLQQKSETSTDTQYF
cdr3_nt: TGTGCCAGCAGCCTCCAACAGAAATCGGAAACTAGCACAGATACGCAGTATTTT

d_call: NA
v_call: TRBV2
j_call: TRBJ2-7
clone_size: NA
cdr3_aa: CASRGLGSYEQYF
cdr3_nt: TGTGCCAGCAGAGGTCTAGGGAGCTACGAGCAGTACTTC

d_call: TRBD1
v_call: TRBV6-1
j_call: TRBJ1-2
clone_size: NA
cdr3_aa: CASSIAHTGDYGYTF
cdr3_nt: TGTGCCAGCAGCATCGCCCATACAGGGGACTATGGCTACACCTTC

d_call: TRBD1
v_call: TRBV11-1
j_call: TRBJ1-1
clone_size: NA
cdr3_aa: CASSFAGQGTSAEAFF
cdr3_nt: TGTGCCAGCAGCTTTGCGGGACAGGGGACGAGTGCTGAAGCTTTCTTT

d_call: TRBD2
v_call: TRBV5-4
j_call: TRBJ2-5
clone_size: few
cdr3_aa: CASSLESSGGAGETQYF
cdr3_nt: TGTGCCAGCAGCTTGGAGTCTAGCGGGGGGGCCGGGGAGACCCAGTACTTC

d_call: NA
v_call: TRBV5-1
j_call: TRBJ2-7
clone_size: once
cdr3_aa: CASSHAYEQYF
cdr3_nt: TGCGCCAGCAGCCATGCCTACGAGCAGTACTTC

d_call: NA
v_call: TRBV29-1
j_call: TRBJ1-1
clone_size: NA
cdr3_aa: CSVEGVGGTNTEAFF
cdr3_nt: TGCAGCGTGGAGGGAGTCGGCGGCACCAACACTGAAGCTTTCTTT

d_call: NA
v_call: TRBV2
j_call: TRBJ2-1
clone_size: NA
cdr3_aa: CASSGPGNEQFF
cdr3_nt: TGTGCCAGCAGTGGGCCGGGAAATGAGCAGTTCTTC

d_call: TRBD2
v_call: TRBV2
j_call: TRBJ2-2
clone_size: NA
cdr3_aa: CASSGLAGANTGELFF
cdr3_nt: TGTGCCAGCAGTGGTCTAGCGGGGGCAAACACCGGGGAGCTGTTTTTT

d_call: NA
v_call: TRBV6-1
j_call: TRBJ2-6
clone_size: NA
cdr3_aa: CASSGSLASYNVLTF
cdr3_nt: TGTGCCAGCAGTGGGTCCCTCGCATCCTACAACGTCCTGACTTTC

d_call: TRBD1
v_call: TRBV7-3
j_call: TRBJ2-1
clone_size: NA
cdr3_aa: CASRLNAVQGGEQFF
cdr3_nt: TGTGCCAGCAGGCTCAATGCGGTACAGGGGGGTGAGCAGTTCTTC